Below are 24 T cell receptor beta chains sequenced from a single sample in a study of OX40 agonist ivuxolimab in advanced cancers. TCRdb's table, derived via immunoSEQ multiplex PCR, lists solely in-frame clones and lacks some. The table includes about 58,000 clones, roughly 85% detected once. The sequences come from CD4+ or CD8+ T cells sorted from blood, collected in a trial of the OX40 agonist ivuxolimab. Receptors originate from an adult with an advanced solid tumor such as melanoma, head and neck, liver or kidney cancer.

V is TRBV6-1 and J is TRBJ2-7, with D perhaps matching TRBD2 (6 bases). The V gene lost 7 bases and the J gene lost 4 bases, with 8 bases spanning the gap. Germline loops: CDR1 MNHNS, CDR2 SASEGT. The CDR3 is 11 amino acids. CDR3 bases: TGTGCCAGCACGGGGGAGTACGAGCAGTACTTC. It specifies CASTGEYEQYF.

J is TRBJ1-2 and V is TRBV19; D is unclear. V lost 1 base and J lost 6, with 21 bases in between. Germline V gene lookup returns CDR1 LNHDA and CDR2 SQIVND (reference sequence). The CDR3 runs 17 residues. CDR3 sequence reads: CASSIGLLGRRSNGYTF. DNA for the CDR3: TGTGCCAGTAGTATAGGGTTGCTAGGCAGGAGGAGCAATGGCTACACCTTC.

This chain links TRBV9 with TRBJ2-5; the match to TRBD2 covers 8 bases. Germline CDR1 and CDR2: SGDLS and YYNGEE. This CDR3 contains 14 residues. V was clipped by 0 bases and J by 5 bases; unmatched bases: 3. The CDR3 DNA reads TGTGCCAGCAGCGTAGCGGGGGGGCATGAGACCCAGTACTTC. As protein: CASSVAGGHETQYF.

This rearrangement joins TRBV5-8 to TRBJ2-1, with 7 positions matching TRBD2. The trim removed 4 bases at V and 0 bases at J, leaving 1 base unmatched. The CDR3 consists of 14 residues. CDR1 is SGHTS, CDR2 YDEGEE, per germline. The chain's CDR3 is CASSPGGSYNEQFF. The CDR3 DNA is TGTGCCAGCAGCCCGGGGGGCTCCTACAATGAGCAGTTCTTC. The full variable domain, its missing parts supplied by reference TRBV5-8 and TRBJ2-1, is EAGVTQSPTHLIKTRGQQATLRCSPISGHTSVYWYQQALGLGLQFLLWYDEGEERNRGNFPPRFSGRQFPNYSSELNVNALELEDSALYLCASSPGGSYNEQFFGPGTRLTVL.

This clone has just one count. The chain combines TRBV27 with TRBJ1-1, with a weak D call TRBD1 (5 bases). This CDR3 is 17 amino acids long. Germline lookup yields CDR1 MNHEY and CDR2 SMNVEV (reference sequence). V lost 4 bases to trimming and J lost 0 bases, with 18 bases between them. The CDR3 DNA reads as TGTGCCAGCAGTTGGGCAGGGAGTGGCGGGGTGAACACTGAAGCTTTCTTT. This sequence encodes CASSWAGSGGVNTEAFF.

CDR3: CAWSGNLGSLHF. For the CDR3, the DNA is TGTGCCTGGAGCGGAAATCTGGGGTCCCTCCACTTT. V is TRBV30 and J is TRBJ1-6; D not certain. V lost 3 bases and J 14 bases, leaving 14 bases between the germline ends. CDR3 length: 12 amino acids. The germline V gene has CDR1 GTSNPN and CDR2 SVGIG (reference sequence).

The rearrangement uses TRBV9 and TRBJ2-1; 8 bases line up with TRBD2. The CDR3 spans 16 residues. Looked up from germline, CDR1 is SGDLS and CDR2 is YYNGEE. Trimming took 4 bases from V and 5 from J; bases not matched to a gene: 11. The CDR3 loop is CASSPSGGAMDNEQFF. CDR3 bases: TGTGCCAGCAGCCCCTCCGGGGGGGCCATGGACAATGAGCAGTTCTTC.

This chain links TRBV14 with TRBJ1-1; no clear D gene. V gave up 0 bases and J gave up 0 bases, with 2 bases separating them. This CDR3 contains 13 residues. Looked up from germline, CDR1 is SGHDN and CDR2 is FVKESK. This CDR3 is CASSQDMNTEAFF. The CDR3, as DNA: TGTGCCAGCAGCCAAGATATGAACACTGAAGCTTTCTTT. Together with reference TRBV14 and TRBJ1-1, the CDR3 gives the full variable domain: EAGVTQFPSHSVIEKGQTVTLRCDPISGHDNLYWYRRVMGKEIKFLLHFVKESKQDESGMPNNRFLAERTGGTYSTLKVQPAELEDSGVYFCASSQDMNTEAFFGQGTRLTVV.

V gene TRBV5-1 combines with J gene TRBJ2-3; 10 bases map to TRBD2. J was trimmed by 6 bases and V by 0 bases; bases with no gene match: 10. The CDR3 loop spans 17 amino acids. Per the germline V gene, CDR1 is SGHRS and CDR2 is YFSETQ. CDR3 protein: CASSLGHTGLATDTQYF. CDR3 in DNA: TGCGCCAGCAGCTTGGGTCATACGGGACTAGCGACGGATACGCAGTATTTT.

This clone was observed a single time. Here the CDR3 DNA reads TGTGCCAGCAGCTTAAACGGGAAGGAAGCTTTCTTT. The encoded protein is CASSLNGKEAFF. This chain links TRBV11-1 with TRBJ1-1; no firm D call. The V gene's germline CDR1 is SGHAT and CDR2 FQDESV (reference sequence). This CDR3 has 12 amino acids. V was clipped by 2 bases and J by 8 bases, with 9 bases between them.

The chain links TRBV19 to TRBJ1-1; D gene uncertain. This CDR3 spans 12 amino acids. The ends were cut back, 4 bases at V and 6 bases at J, with 9 bases in the middle. Looked up from germline, CDR1 is LNHDA and CDR2 is SQIVND (reference sequence). In DNA, the CDR3 is TGTGCCAGTAGTACTCGGGTCTCTGAAGCTTTCTTT. This gives the protein CASSTRVSEAFF.

The rearrangement joins TRBV5-1 to TRBJ1-6; 8 nucleotides agree with TRBD1. Germline CDR1 reads SGHRS; CDR2 reads YFSETQ. V gave up 7 bases and J gave up 8 bases; unmatched junction bases: 14. The CDR3 is 16 residues long. The CDR3 here is CASPRVTGGIDSPLHF. CDR3 nucleotides: TGCGCCAGCCCACGTGTCACAGGGGGGATTGATTCACCCCTCCACTTT.

The chain couples TRBV7-4 to TRBJ2-7, with D tentatively TRBD1 (6 bases). The CDR3 spans 15 residues. V lost 1 base and J lost 0, with 10 bases in between. Germline-derived CDR1 and CDR2 are SGHVT and SQSDAQ. The CDR3 DNA reads TGTGCCAGCAGCTTAGATGGACAGCGCTCCTACGAGCAGTACTTC. Its protein product is CASSLDGQRSYEQYF.

This chain connects TRBV7-5 to TRBJ1-5. TRBV7-5 is a known pseudogene. There are 14 residues in the CDR3. The CDR3 loop reads CARSLDGASKAQHF. The CDR3 coding sequence is TGTGCCAGAAGCTTAGACGGAGCCTCTAAAGCCCAGCATTTT.

The rearrangement uses TRBV9 and TRBJ2-5; the match to TRBD1 covers 12 bases. With 2 bases clipped from V and 4 bases from J, the junction kept 9 bases outside the gene matches. The CDR3 totals 17 residues. CDR1 and CDR2 (germline): SGDLS, YYNGEE. CDR3 residues: CASSVLGQGAQGETQYF. In DNA, the CDR3 is TGTGCCAGCAGCGTCCTGGGACAGGGGGCGCAAGGAGAGACCCAGTACTTC.

This chain joins TRBV2 and TRBJ2-7; 7 bases match TRBD1. V dropped 0 bases and J dropped 2; count of bases not matched to a gene: 1. The germline CDR1 and CDR2 sequences are SNHLY and FYNNEI. This CDR3 spans 14 amino acids. The CDR3 sequence: CASSEAQGAYEQYF. The CDR3 DNA sequence: TGTGCCAGCAGTGAAGCCCAGGGGGCCTACGAGCAGTACTTC.

V and J are TRBV4-2 and TRBJ2-7; tentatively, D is TRBD1 or TRBD2 (6 bases each). V gave up 5 bases and J gave up 2 bases, with 22 bases separating them. This CDR3 has 17 amino acids. Germline V gene lookup returns CDR1 LGHNA and CDR2 YNFKEQ. The CDR3 nucleotides are TGTGCCAGCAGCTTGGGGGGCGCGACAGGCGGGACCTACGAGCAGTACTTC. Its translation: CASSLGGATGGTYEQYF.

The chain joins TRBV7-9 to TRBJ1-3, with D unclear. From germline, CDR1 is SEHNR and CDR2 FQNEAQ (reference sequence). With 0 bases removed from V and 4 bases from J, the gap between germline ends came to 13 bases. The length of the CDR3 is 16 residues. The CDR3 here is CASSLAKGTAGNTIYF. The CDR3 DNA is TGTGCCAGCAGCTTAGCCAAAGGCACCGCGGGAAACACCATATATTTT.

This sequence joins TRBV9 and TRBJ2-2, with D perhaps TRBD1 (6 bases). CDR1 and CDR2 from the germline V gene are SGDLS and YYNGEE. Trimming stripped 4 bases from V and 7 bases from J, with 17 bases between. This CDR3 spans 15 amino acids. CDR3 DNA: TGTGCCAGCAGCACCCACGCTCAGGGGCGCGGGGAGCTGTTTTTT. This translates into CASSTHAQGRGELFF.

This clone showed up just a few times. Written as DNA, the CDR3 is TGTGCCAGCTCACCACCCGACAGGGGGCCCCAGCATTTT. Its translation is CASSPPDRGPQHF. The rearrangement links TRBV18 to TRBJ1-5, with 8 nucleotides matching TRBD1. The CDR3 consists of 13 residues. The V gene end was trimmed by 0 bases and the J gene end by 9 bases; junction bases not matched to a gene: 1. The germline CDR1 and CDR2 sequences are KGHSH and LQKENI.

This chain joins TRBV5-1 and TRBJ2-2; the D is unclear. Germline CDR1 reads SGHRS; CDR2 reads YFSETQ. The CDR3 totals 15 residues. V was cut by 0 bases and J by 4 bases, with 10 bases left in between. The CDR3 protein is CASSLGASLTGELFF. The CDR3 coding sequence is TGCGCCAGCAGCTTGGGTGCTAGTCTCACCGGGGAGCTGTTTTTT.

This clone was observed a single time. The chain links TRBV28 to TRBJ2-4, with D perhaps TRBD1 (5 bases). The CDR3 extends over 13 amino acids. The V gene's germline CDR1 is MDHEN and CDR2 SYDVKM. V was cut by 6 bases and J by 10 bases, with 16 bases left in between. CDR3: CASRTTETLIQYF. DNA for the CDR3: TGTGCCAGCAGGACGACAGAGACCCTAATTCAGTACTTC.

The chain joins TRBV30 to TRBJ1-2; D gene ambiguous. In germline, CDR1 is GTSNPN, CDR2 SVGIG (reference sequence). The CDR3 extends over 13 amino acids. Deletions cut 4 bases from V and 4 bases from J, with 13 bases between. The DNA for the CDR3 is TGTGCCTGGAATCCTAGGGCCGGCTATGGCTACACCTTC. Translating it yields CAWNPRAGYGYTF.

The gene calls are TRBV11-3 and TRBJ2-1; D call uncertain. V was pared by 0 bases and J by 7 bases, with 7 bases between. From germline, CDR1 is SGHNT and CDR2 YENEEA. The CDR3 consists of 13 residues. This chain's CDR3 is CASSLDPVNEQFF. CDR3 nucleotides: TGTGCCAGCAGCTTAGATCCCGTAAATGAGCAGTTCTTC.